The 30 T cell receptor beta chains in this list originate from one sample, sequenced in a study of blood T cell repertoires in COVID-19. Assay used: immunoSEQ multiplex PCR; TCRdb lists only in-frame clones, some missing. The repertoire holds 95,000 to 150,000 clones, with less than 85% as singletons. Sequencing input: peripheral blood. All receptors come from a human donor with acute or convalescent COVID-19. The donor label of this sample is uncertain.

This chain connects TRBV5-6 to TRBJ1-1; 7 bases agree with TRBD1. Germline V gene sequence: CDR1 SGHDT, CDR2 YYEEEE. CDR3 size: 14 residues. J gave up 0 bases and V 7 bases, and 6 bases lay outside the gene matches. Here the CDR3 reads CASQQGMVNTEAFF. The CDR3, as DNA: TGTGCCAGCCAACAGGGGATGGTGAACACTGAAGCTTTCTTT.

The CDR3 here is CASSQVSQGYSPLHF. The CDR3 DNA follows: TGTGCCAGCAGCCAAGTTTCGCAGGGGTATTCACCCCTCCACTTT. The J gene is TRBJ1-6, the V gene TRBV4-2; tentatively, D is TRBD1 (6 bases). Trimming cost V 1 base and J 8 bases, with 12 bases left between them. The CDR3 has 15 amino acids. Per germline, CDR1 LGHNA and CDR2 YNFKEQ.

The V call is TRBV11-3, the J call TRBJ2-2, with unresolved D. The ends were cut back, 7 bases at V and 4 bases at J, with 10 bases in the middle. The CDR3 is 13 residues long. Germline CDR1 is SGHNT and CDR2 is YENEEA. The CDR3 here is CASTRKGTGELFF. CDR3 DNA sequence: TGTGCCAGCACCAGGAAAGGCACCGGGGAGCTGTTTTTT.

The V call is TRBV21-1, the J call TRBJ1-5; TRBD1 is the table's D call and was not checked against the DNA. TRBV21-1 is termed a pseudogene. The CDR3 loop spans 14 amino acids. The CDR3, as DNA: TGTGCCAGCAGCAAACTCCCCAGGGGTCAGCCCCAGCATTTT. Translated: CASSKLPRGQPQHF.

The CDR3 loop is CASSRRTVDGTDTQYF. DNA of the CDR3: TGTGCCAGCAGCAGACGGACAGTGGATGGCACAGATACGCAGTATTTT. The chain uses TRBV3-1 (or the pseudogene TRBV3-2) and TRBJ2-3; D possibly corresponds to TRBD1 (6 bases). Germline V CDR1 and CDR2: LGHDT, YNNKEL (reference sequence). The CDR3 extends over 16 amino acids. The V end was cut by 5 bases, the J end by 1 base, with 16 bases between.

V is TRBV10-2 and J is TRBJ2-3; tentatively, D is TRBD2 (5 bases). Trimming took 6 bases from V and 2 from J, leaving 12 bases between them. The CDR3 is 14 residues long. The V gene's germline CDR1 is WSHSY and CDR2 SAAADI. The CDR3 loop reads CASRAGGSTDTQYF. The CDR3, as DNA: TGCGCCAGCAGGGCTGGAGGCTCCACAGATACGCAGTATTTT.

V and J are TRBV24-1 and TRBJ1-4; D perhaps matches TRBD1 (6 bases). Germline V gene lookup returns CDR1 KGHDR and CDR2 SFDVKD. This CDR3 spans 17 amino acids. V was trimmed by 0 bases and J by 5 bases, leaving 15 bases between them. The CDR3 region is CATSDLGVRGANEKLFF. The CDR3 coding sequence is TGTGCCACCAGTGATTTGGGGGTACGGGGGGCAAATGAAAAACTGTTTTTT.

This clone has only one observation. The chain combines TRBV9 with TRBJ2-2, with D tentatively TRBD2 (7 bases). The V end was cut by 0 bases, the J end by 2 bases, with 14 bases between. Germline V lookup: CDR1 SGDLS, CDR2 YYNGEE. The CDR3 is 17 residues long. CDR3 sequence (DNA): TGTGCCAGCAGCGTAGTGGGACGGGGGGCTAACACCGGGGAGCTGTTTTTT. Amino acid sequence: CASSVVGRGANTGELFF.

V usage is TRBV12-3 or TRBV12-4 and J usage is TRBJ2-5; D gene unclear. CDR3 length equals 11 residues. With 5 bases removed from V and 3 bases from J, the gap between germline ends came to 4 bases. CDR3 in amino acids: CASSIKETQYF. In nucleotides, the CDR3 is TGTGCCAGCAGTATAAAAGAGACCCAGTACTTC.

Here the CDR3 reads CASSPNRGEGYGYTF. The CDR3 DNA reads TGTGCCAGCTCACCGAACAGGGGAGAGGGCTATGGCTACACCTTC. V gene TRBV18 combines with J gene TRBJ1-2, with TRBD1 identical over 7 bases. The germline V gene encodes CDR1 KGHSH and CDR2 LQKENI. The trim removed 3 bases at V and 4 bases at J, leaving 8 bases unmatched. The CDR3 is 15 residues long.

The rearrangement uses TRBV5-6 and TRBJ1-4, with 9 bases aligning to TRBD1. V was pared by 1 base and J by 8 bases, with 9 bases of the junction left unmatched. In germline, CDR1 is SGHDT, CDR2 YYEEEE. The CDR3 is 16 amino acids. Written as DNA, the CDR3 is TGTGCCAGCAGCTTGACTGGGACAGGGTCACAAGAAAAACTGTTTTTT. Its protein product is CASSLTGTGSQEKLFF.

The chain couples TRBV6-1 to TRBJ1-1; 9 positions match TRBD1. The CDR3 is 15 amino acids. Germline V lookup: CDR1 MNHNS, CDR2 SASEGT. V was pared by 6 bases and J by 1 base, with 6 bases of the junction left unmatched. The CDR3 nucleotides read TGTGCCAGCAGGAGGCCGGGACAGGGGAACACTGAAGCTTTCTTT. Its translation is CASRRPGQGNTEAFF.

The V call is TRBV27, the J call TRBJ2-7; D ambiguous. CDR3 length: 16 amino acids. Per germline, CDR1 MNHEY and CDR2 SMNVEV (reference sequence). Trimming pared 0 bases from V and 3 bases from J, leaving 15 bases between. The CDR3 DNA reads TGTGCCAGCAGTTTATCGTACAAGGAGTTTAACTACGAGCAGTACTTC. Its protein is CASSLSYKEFNYEQYF.

DNA of the CDR3: TGTGCCAGCAGCAGGGGACAGGTTAACACCGGGGAGCTGTTTTTT. Protein: CASSRGQVNTGELFF. J is TRBJ2-2 and V is TRBV13, with 8 bases matching TRBD1. In germline, CDR1 is PRHDT, CDR2 FYEKMQ (reference sequence). V gave up 5 bases and J gave up 2 bases; unmatched junction bases: 4. The length of the CDR3 is 15 residues.

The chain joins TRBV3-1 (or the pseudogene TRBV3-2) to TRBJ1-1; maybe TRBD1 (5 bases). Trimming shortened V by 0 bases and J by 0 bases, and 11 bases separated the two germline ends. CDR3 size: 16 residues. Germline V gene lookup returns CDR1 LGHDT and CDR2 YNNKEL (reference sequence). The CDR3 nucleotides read TGTGCCAGCAGCCAAGATGGGCAGGGAATGAACACTGAAGCTTTCTTT. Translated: CASSQDGQGMNTEAFF.

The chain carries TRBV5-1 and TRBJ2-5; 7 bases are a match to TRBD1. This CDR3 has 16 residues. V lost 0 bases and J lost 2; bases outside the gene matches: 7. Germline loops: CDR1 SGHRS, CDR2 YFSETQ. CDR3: CASSLGGTGAQETQYF. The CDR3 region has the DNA TGCGCCAGCAGCTTGGGGGGCACAGGGGCACAAGAGACCCAGTACTTC.

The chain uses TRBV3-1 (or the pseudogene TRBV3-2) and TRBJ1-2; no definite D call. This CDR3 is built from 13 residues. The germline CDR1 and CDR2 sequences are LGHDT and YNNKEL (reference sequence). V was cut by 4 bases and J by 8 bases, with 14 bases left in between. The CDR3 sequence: CASSLPEGYGYTF. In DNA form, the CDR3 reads TGTGCCAGCAGCCTTCCCGAGGGCTACGGCTACACCTTC.

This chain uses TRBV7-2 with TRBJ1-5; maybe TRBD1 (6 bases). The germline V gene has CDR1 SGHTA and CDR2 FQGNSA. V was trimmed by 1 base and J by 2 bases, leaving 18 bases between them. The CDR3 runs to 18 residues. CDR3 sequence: CASSLDRVWGGGNQPQHF. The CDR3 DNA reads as TGTGCCAGCAGCTTAGATCGGGTCTGGGGGGGCGGCAATCAGCCCCAGCATTTT.

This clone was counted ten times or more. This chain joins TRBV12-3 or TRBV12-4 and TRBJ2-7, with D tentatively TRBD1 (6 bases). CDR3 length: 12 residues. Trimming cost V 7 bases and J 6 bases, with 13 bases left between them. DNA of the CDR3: TGTGCCAGCAAGTGGACAGTGGGCGAGCAGTACTTC. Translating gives CASKWTVGEQYF.

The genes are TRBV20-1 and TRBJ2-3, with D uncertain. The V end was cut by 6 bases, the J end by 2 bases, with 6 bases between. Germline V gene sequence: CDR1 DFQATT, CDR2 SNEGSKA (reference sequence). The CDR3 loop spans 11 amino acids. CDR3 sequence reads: CSAKITDTQYF. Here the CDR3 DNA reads TGCAGTGCCAAAATCACAGATACGCAGTATTTT.

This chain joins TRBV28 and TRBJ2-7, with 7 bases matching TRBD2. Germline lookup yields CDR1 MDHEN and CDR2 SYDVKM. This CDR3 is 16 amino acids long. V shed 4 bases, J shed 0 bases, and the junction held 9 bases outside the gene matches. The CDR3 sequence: CASSYTLTSLSYEQYF. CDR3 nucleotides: TGTGCCAGCAGTTATACTCTGACTAGCCTCTCCTACGAGCAGTACTTC. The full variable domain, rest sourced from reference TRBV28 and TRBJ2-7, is DVKVTQSSRYLVKRTGEKVFLECVQDMDHENMFWYRQDPGLGLRLIYFSYDVKMKEKGDIPEGYSVSREKKERFSLILESASTNQTSMYLCASSYTLTSLSYEQYFGPGTRLTVT.

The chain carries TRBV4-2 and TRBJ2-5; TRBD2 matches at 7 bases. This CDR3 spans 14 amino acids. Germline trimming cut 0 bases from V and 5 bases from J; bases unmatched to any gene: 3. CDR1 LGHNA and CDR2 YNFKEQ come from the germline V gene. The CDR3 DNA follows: TGTGCCAGCAGCCAAGACTGGGGAGGGGAGACCCAGTACTTC. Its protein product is CASSQDWGGETQYF.

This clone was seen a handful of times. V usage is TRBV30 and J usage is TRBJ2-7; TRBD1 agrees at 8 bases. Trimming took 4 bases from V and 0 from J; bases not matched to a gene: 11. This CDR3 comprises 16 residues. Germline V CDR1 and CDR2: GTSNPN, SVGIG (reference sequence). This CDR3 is CAWTHPRTGISYEQYF. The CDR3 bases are TGTGCCTGGACCCACCCCAGGACAGGGATCTCCTACGAGCAGTACTTC.

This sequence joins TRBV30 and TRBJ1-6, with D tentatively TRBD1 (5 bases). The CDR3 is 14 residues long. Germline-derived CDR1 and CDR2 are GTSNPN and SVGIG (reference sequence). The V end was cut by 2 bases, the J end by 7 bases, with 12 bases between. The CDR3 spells CAWSILGGNSPLHF. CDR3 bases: TGTGCCTGGAGTATTTTGGGGGGGAATTCACCCCTCCACTTT.

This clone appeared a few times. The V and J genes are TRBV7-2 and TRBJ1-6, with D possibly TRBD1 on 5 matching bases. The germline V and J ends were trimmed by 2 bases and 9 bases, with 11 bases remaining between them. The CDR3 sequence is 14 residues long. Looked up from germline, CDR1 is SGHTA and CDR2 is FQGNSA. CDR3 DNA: TGTGCCAGCAGCTTAAGAGGGAGGGGTTCACCCCTCCACTTT. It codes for CASSLRGRGSPLHF.

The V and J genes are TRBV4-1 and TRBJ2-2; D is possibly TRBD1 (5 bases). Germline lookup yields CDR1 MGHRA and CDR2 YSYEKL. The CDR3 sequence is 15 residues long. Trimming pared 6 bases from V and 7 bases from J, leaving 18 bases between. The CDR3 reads CASSLSTGPDGELFF. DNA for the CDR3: TGCGCCAGCAGTTTGAGTACAGGTCCTGACGGGGAGCTGTTTTTT.

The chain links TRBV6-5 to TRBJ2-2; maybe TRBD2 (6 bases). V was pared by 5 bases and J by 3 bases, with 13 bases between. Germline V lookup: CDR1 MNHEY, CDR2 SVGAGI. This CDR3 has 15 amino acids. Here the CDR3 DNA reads TGTGCCAGCAGTCCCCACGGGGGAGACACCGGGGAGCTGTTTTTT. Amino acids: CASSPHGGDTGELFF.

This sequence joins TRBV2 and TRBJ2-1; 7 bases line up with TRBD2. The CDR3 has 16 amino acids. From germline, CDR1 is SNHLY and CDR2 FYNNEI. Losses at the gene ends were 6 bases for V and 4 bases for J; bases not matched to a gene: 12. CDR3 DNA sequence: TGTGCCAGCAGCCCGGGGCGGGGAGGGATTTACAATGAGCAGTTCTTC. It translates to CASSPGRGGIYNEQFF.

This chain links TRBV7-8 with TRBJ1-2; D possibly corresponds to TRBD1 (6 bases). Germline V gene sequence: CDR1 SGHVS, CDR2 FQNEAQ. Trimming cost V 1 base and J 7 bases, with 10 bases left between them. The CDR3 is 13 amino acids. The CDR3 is CASSLGRRGGYTF. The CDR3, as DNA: TGTGCCAGCAGCTTAGGTCGCAGGGGTGGCTACACCTTC.

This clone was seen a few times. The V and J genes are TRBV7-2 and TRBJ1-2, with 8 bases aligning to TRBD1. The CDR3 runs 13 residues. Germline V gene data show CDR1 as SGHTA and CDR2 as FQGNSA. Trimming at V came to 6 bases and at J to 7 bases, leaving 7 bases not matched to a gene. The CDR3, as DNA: TGTGCCAGCAGTAAGGACAGGGTAGCTGGCTACACCTTC. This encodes CASSKDRVAGYTF. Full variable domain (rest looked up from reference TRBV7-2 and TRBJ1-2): GAGVSQSPSNKVTEKGKDVELRCDPISGHTALYWYRQSLGQGLEFLIYFQGNSAPDKSGLPSDRFSAERTGGSVSTLTIQRTQQEDSAVYLCASSKDRVAGYTFGSGTRLTVV.